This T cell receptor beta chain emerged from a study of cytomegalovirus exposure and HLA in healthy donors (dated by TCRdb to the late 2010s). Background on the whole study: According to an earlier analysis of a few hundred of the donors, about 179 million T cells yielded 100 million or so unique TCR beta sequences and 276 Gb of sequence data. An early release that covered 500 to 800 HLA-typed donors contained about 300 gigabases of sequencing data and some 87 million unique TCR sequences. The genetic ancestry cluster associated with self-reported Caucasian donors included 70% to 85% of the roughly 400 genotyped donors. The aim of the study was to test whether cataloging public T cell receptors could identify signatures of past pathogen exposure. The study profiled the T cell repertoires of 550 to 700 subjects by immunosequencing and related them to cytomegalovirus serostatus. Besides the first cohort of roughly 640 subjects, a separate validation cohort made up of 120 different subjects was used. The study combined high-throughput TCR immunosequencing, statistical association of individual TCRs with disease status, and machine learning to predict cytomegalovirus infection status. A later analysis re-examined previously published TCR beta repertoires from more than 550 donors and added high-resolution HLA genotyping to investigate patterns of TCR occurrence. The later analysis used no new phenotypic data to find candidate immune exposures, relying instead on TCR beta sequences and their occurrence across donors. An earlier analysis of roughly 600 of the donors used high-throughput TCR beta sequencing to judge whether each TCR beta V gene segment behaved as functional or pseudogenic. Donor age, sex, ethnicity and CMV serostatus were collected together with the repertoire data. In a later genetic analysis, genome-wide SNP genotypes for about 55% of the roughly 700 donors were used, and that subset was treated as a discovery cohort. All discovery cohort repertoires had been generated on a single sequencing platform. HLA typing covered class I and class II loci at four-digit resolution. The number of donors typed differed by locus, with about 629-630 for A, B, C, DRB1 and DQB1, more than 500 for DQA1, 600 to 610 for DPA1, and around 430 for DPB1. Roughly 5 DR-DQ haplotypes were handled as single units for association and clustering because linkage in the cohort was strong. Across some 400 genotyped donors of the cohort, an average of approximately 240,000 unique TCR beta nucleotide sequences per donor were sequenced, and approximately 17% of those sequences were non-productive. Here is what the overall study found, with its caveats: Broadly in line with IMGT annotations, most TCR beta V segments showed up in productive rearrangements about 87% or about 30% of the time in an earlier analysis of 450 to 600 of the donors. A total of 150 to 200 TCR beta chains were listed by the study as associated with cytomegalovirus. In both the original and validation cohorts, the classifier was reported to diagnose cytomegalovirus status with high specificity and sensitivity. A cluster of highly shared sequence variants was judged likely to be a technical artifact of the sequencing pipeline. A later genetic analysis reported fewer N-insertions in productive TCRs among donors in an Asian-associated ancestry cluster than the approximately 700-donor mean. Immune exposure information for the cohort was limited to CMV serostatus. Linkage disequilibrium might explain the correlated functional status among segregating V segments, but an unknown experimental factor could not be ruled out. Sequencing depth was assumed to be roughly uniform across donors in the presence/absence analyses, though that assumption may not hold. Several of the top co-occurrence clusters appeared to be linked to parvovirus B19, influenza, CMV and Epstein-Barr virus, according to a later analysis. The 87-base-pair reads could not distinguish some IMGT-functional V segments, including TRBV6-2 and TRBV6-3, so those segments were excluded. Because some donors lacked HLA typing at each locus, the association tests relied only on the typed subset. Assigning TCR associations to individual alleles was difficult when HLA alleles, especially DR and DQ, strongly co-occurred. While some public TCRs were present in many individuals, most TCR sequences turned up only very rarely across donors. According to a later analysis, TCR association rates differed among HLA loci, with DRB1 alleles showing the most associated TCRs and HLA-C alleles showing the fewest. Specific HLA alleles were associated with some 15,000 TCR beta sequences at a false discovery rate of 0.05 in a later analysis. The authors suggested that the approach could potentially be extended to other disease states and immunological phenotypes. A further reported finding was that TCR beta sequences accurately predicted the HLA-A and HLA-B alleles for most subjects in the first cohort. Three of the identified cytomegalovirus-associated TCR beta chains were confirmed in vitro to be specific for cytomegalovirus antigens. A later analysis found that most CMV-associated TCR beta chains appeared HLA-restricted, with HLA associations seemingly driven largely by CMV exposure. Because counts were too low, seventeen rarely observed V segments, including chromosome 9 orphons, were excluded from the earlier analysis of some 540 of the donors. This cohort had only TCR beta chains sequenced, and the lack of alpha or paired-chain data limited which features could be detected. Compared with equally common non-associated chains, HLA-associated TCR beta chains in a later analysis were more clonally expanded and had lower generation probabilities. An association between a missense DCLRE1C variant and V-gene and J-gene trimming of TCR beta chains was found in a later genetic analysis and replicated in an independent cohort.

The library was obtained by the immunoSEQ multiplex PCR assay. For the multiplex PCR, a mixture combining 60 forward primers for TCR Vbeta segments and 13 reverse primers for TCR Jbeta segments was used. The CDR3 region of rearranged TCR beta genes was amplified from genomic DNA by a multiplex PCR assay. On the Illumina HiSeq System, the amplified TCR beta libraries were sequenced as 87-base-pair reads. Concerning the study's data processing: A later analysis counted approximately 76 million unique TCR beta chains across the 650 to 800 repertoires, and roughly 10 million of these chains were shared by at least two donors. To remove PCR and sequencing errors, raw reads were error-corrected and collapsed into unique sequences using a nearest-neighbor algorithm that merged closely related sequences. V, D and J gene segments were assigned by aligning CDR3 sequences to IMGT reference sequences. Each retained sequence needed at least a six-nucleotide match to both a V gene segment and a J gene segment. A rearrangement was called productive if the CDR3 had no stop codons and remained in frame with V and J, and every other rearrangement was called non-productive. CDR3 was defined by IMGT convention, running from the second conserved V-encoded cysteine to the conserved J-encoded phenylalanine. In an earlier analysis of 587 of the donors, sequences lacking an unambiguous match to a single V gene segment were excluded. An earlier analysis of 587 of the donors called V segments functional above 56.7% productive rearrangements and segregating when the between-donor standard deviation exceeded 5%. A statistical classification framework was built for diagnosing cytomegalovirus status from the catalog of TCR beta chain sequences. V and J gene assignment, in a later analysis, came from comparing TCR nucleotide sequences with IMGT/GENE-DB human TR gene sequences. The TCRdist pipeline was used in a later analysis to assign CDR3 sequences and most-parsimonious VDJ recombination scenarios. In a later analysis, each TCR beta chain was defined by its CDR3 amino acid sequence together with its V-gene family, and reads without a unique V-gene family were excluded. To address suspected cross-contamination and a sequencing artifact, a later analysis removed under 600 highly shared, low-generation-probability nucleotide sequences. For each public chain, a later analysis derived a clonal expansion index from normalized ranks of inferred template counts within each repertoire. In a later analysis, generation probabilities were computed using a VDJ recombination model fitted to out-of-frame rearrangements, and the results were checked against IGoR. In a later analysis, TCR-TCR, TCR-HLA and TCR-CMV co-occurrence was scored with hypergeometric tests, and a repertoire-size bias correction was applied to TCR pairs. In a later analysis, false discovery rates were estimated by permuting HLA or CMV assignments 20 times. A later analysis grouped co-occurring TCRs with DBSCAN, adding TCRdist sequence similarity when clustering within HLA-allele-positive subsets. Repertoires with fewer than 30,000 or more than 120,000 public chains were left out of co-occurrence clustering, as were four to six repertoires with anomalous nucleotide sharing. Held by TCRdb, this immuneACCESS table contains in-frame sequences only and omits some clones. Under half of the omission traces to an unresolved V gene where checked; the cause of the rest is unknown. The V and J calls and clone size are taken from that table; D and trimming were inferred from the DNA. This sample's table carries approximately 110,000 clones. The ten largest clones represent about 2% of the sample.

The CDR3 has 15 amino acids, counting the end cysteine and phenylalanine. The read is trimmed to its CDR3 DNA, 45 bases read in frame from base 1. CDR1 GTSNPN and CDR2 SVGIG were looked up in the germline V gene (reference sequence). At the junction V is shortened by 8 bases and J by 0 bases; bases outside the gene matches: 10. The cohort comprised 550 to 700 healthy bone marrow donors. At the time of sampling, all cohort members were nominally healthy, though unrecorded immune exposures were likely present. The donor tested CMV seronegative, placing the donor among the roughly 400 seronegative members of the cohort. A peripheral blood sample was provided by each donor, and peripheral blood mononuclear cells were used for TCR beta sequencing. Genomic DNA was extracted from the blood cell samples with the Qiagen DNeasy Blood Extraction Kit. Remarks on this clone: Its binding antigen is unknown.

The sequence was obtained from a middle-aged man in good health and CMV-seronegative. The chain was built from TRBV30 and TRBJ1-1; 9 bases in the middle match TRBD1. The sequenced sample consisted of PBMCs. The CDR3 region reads CAMGSGQGMNTEAFF. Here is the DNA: TGTGCCATGGGTTCGGGACAGGGTATGAACACTGAAGCTTTCTTT.